This TCR beta chain is drawn from a study of T cell repertoires in aging, cancer and after chemotherapy. Whole-study results and caveats: Rebound thymic output was suggested by rising median generation probability during chemotherapy in each cancer cohort.

A word on this clonotype: Its antigen is not identified. Germline and junction disagree at one end, which may indicate a read error.

Rearranged V-D-J TRB sequences were amplified with a mixed TRB-A/B primer pool. TCRdb re-derived calls from the multiplex PCR reads in MiXCR, one entry per CDR3 protein. The sample shows more than 9,000 distinct CDR3 sequences, roughly a third of them seen only once. Peripheral blood genomic DNA, not sorted cells or RNA, was the template. CDR3 length equals 15 residues. Germline V gene lookup returns CDR1 MNHNY and CDR2 SVGAGI (reference sequence). The TCR was taken from a human donor in good health. The chain combines TRBV6-6 with TRBJ2-5, with TRBD1 matching 7 bases. Sequencing used blood. As DNA, the CDR3 is TGTGCCATCAGTGAGTCGAGGGGGCATCAAGAGACCCAGTACTTC. Translated: CAISESRGHQETQYF.